The 24 T cell receptor beta chains in this list originate from one sample, sequenced in a study of CD8+ T cells in alopecia areata. Researchers gathered lesional scalp punch biopsies and peripheral blood from patients with alopecia areata. Once RNA had been extracted, it was reverse transcribed into cDNA to act as the sequencing template. TCRdb keeps only in-frame clones here, not all; method: immunoSEQ multiplex PCR. The table lists about 12,000 clones, approximately 57% of them singletons. Sequenced material: skin. The origin of the receptors is a human donor with alopecia areata.

This rearrangement joins TRBV2 to TRBJ2-6; D not certain. The V and J ends lost 10 bases and 0 bases respectively, with 19 bases between them. The CDR3 has 17 residues. Per germline, CDR1 SNHLY and CDR2 FYNNEI. In DNA, the CDR3 is TGTGCCATCAAGAAAACGACGGAGCCCTCTGGGGCCAACGTCCTGACTTTC. It translates to CAIKKTTEPSGANVLTF.

The chain has TRBV10-3 and TRBJ1-6, with D unresolved. The germline CDR1 and CDR2 sequences are ENHRY and SYGVKD. The length of the CDR3 is 18 residues. The V end was cut by 4 bases, the J end by 10 bases, with 26 bases between. In DNA, the CDR3 is TGTGCCATCAGTGGGGCCGGCAGGCCCTGGCCCACCGACTCACCCCTCCACTTT. Protein sequence: CAISGAGRPWPTDSPLHF.

CDR3 in DNA: TGTGCCAGCAGCCCTACGCCCTGGGGCCACGAGCAGTACTTC. It codes for CASSPTPWGHEQYF. The chain carries TRBV7-2 and TRBJ2-7, with a tentative D call TRBD1 (5 bases). V was pared by 5 bases and J by 5 bases, with 16 bases between. The CDR3 totals 14 residues. Germline CDR1 SGHTA, CDR2 FQGNSA.

V is TRBV21-1 and J is TRBJ2-1; the D call of TRBD1 is as the table states it, not checked on the DNA. TRBV21-1 is shown as a pseudogene. The CDR3 has 15 amino acids. The CDR3 sequence: CASSIVRATYNEQFF. CDR3 sequence (DNA): TGTGCCAGCAGCATAGTCAGGGCAACCTACAATGAGCAGTTCTTC.

V usage is TRBV2 and J usage is TRBJ2-6; possible D gene TRBD2, 5 bases. The CDR3 loop spans 15 amino acids. CDR1 is SNHLY, CDR2 FYNNEI, per germline. The V end was cut by 5 bases, the J end by 1 base, with 9 bases between. CDR3 sequence (DNA): TGTGCCAGCAGTCGGAGGACTTCTGGGGCCAACGTCCTGACTTTC. This translates into CASSRRTSGANVLTF. Looking up the rest from reference TRBV2 and TRBJ2-6 gives the full variable domain: EPEVTQTPSHQVTQMGQEVILRCVPISNHLYFYWYRQILGQKVEFLVSFYNNEISEKSEIFDDQFSVERPDGSNFTLKIRSTKLEDSAMYFCASSRRTSGANVLTFGAGSRLTVL.

CDR3 protein: CASSSRGAGGADTQYF. The CDR3 nucleotides are TGTGCCAGCAGCTCTCGCGGGGCGGGAGGGGCAGATACGCAGTATTTT. This rearrangement joins TRBV11-2 to TRBJ2-3, with 9 bases fitting TRBD2. The CDR3 length is 16 residues. Germline trimming cut 4 bases from V and 4 bases from J; bases unmatched to any gene: 9. Per germline, CDR1 SGHAT and CDR2 FQNNGV.

This clone is medium-sized in the sample. V usage is TRBV28 and J usage is TRBJ2-7; maybe TRBD1 (5 bases). CDR1 and CDR2 from the germline V gene are MDHEN and SYDVKM. V lost 7 bases and J lost 3, with 7 bases in between. The CDR3 is 11 amino acids. In DNA form, the CDR3 reads TGTGCCAGCACAAGGGGCTACGAGCAGTACTTC. Protein product: CASTRGYEQYF.

The V and J genes are TRBV4-3 and TRBJ2-3; D call uncertain. The CDR3 has 13 residues. Germline V gene lookup returns CDR1 LGHNA and CDR2 YSLEER. V lost 3 bases and J 0 bases, leaving 4 bases between the germline ends. The CDR3 is CASSHPSTDTQYF. Written as DNA, the CDR3 is TGCGCCAGCAGCCACCCAAGCACAGATACGCAGTATTTT.

The rearrangement uses TRBV20-1 and TRBJ1-2; D is undetermined. The CDR3 contains 10 residues. Germline V CDR1 and CDR2: DFQATT, SNEGSKA (reference sequence). This chain's CDR3 is CIAGDYGYTF. The CDR3 DNA reads TGCATCGCCGGGGACTATGGCTACACCTTC.

The chain uses TRBV11-2 and TRBJ1-1; TRBD1 is a possible D gene (6 bases). The length of the CDR3 is 15 residues. Germline V gene lookup returns CDR1 SGHAT and CDR2 FQNNGV. Trimming cost V 1 base and J 5 bases, with 14 bases left between them. The CDR3 DNA follows: TGTGCCAGCAGCTTAGTGGCCGGGGGCGAAACTGAAGCTTTCTTT. As protein: CASSLVAGGETEAFF.

V usage is TRBV7-8 and J usage is TRBJ2-7; 8 bases align to TRBD2. Germline assignment: CDR1 SGHVS and CDR2 FQNEAQ. After removal of 5 bases from V and 4 bases from J, the junction contained 7 bases not matched to a gene. CDR3 size: 14 residues. In DNA form, the CDR3 reads TGTGCCAGCAGCCCCCTCCGGGGGGGGTACGAGCAGTACTTC. Its protein is CASSPLRGGYEQYF.

The CDR3 sequence: CASSAGLAGVHASYEQYF. The CDR3 DNA follows: TGTGCCAGCAGCGCCGGACTAGCGGGAGTACACGCCTCCTACGAGCAGTACTTC. This sequence joins TRBV9 and TRBJ2-7, with 13 bases lining up with TRBD2. The germline V gene encodes CDR1 SGDLS and CDR2 YYNGEE. J lost 0 bases, V lost 3 bases, and 9 bases had no gene match. The CDR3 is made up of 18 amino acids.

J is TRBJ1-6 and V is TRBV28; no clear D gene. The germline gives CDR1 MDHEN, CDR2 SYDVKM. This CDR3 comprises 12 residues. V was shortened by 10 bases and J by 5 bases, with 9 bases between the two germline ends. The CDR3: CATFVDNSPLHF. The CDR3 bases are TGTGCCACCTTTGTGGATAATTCACCCCTCCACTTT.

The rearrangement uses TRBV5-4 and TRBJ2-3; D tentatively fits TRBD1 or TRBD2 (5 bases each). The V gene's germline CDR1 is SGHNT and CDR2 YYREEE (reference sequence). Trimming stripped 0 bases from V and 5 bases from J, with 13 bases between. CDR3 length equals 15 residues. As DNA, the CDR3 is TGTGCCAGCAGCTTGGTGGGTTCGGGGCAAGATACGCAGTATTTT. Encoded protein: CASSLVGSGQDTQYF. The whole variable domain, filled in from reference TRBV5-4 and TRBJ2-3, reads ETGVTQSPTHLIKTRGQQVTLRCSSQSGHNTVSWYQQALGQGPQFIFQYYREEENGRGNFPPRFSGLQFPNYSSELNVNALELDDSALYLCASSLVGSGQDTQYFGPGTRLTVL.

The rearrangement uses TRBV5-1 and TRBJ2-2; 7 positions agree with TRBD1. This CDR3 spans 17 amino acids. CDR1 and CDR2 from the germline V gene are SGHRS and YFSETQ. V shed 3 bases, J shed 1 base, and the junction held 9 bases outside the gene matches. CDR3 sequence: CASSSSGTAWNTGELFF. CDR3 DNA sequence: TGCGCCAGCAGCTCCTCCGGGACAGCCTGGAACACCGGGGAGCTGTTTTTT.

Only a few counts were recorded for this clone. This chain links TRBV6-5 with TRBJ2-1; unclear D gene. Trimming pared 0 bases from V and 8 bases from J, leaving 11 bases between. Germline values: CDR1 MNHEY, CDR2 SVGAGI. This CDR3 is 14 amino acids long. As DNA, the CDR3 is TGTGCCAGCAGTTACTCTTGGGGAACGCATGAGCAGTTCTTC. Amino acid sequence: CASSYSWGTHEQFF.

The chain carries TRBV7-7 and TRBJ2-1; D perhaps matches TRBD2 (5 bases). CDR1 and CDR2 from the germline V gene are SSHAT and FNYEAQ (reference sequence). The length of the CDR3 is 13 residues. The V end lost 5 bases, the J end lost 5 bases, and 10 bases lay between the germline ends. CDR3 in DNA: TGTGCCAGCAGCCCCGGGGAGAACAATGAGCAGTTCTTC. Protein product: CASSPGENNEQFF.

V gene TRBV27 combines with J gene TRBJ2-2, with no clear D. CDR3 length: 16 amino acids. Trimming shortened V by 0 bases and J by 1 base, and 9 bases separated the two germline ends. Germline lookup yields CDR1 MNHEY and CDR2 SMNVEV (reference sequence). The CDR3 sequence: CASSLSTPRNTGELFF. Written as DNA, the CDR3 is TGTGCCAGCAGTTTATCGACGCCCCGGAACACCGGGGAGCTGTTTTTT.

The rearrangement joins TRBV9 to TRBJ1-4; TRBD1 matches 7 bases. CDR3 size: 14 residues. The V gene's germline CDR1 is SGDLS and CDR2 YYNGEE. V trimming: 4 bases; J trimming: 7 bases; junction bases outside the gene matches: 7. Written as DNA, the CDR3 is TGTGCCAGCAGCCCCGGGACAGTGAGTGAAAAACTGTTTTTT. The encoded protein is CASSPGTVSEKLFF.

The rearrangement joins TRBV5-1 to TRBJ2-2; maybe TRBD1 (6 bases). Trimming removed 8 bases from V and 6 bases from J, with 11 bases in between. This CDR3 comprises 12 residues. The germline CDR1 and CDR2 sequences are SGHRS and YFSETQ. The CDR3 is CASQQGPGELFF. The CDR3 DNA is TGCGCCAGTCAACAGGGACCCGGGGAGCTGTTTTTT.

This clone was seen just once. In nucleotides, the CDR3 is TGTGCCTGGAGTCGCTTCAGGGGAGGGGGCACTGAAGCTTTCTTT. Its protein is CAWSRFRGGGTEAFF. The chain joins TRBV30 to TRBJ1-1, with a weak D call TRBD1 (6 bases). V lost 2 bases, J lost 4 bases, and 17 bases lay in between. The CDR3 spans 15 residues. Germline CDR1 is GTSNPN and CDR2 is SVGIG (reference sequence). The complete variable domain, with remaining parts taken from reference TRBV30 and TRBJ1-1, reads SQTIHQWPATLVQPVGSPLSLECTVEGTSNPNLYWYRQAAGRGLQLLFYSVGIGQISSEVPQNLSASRPQDRQFILSSKKLLLSDSGFYLCAWSRFRGGGTEAFFGQGTRLTVV.

The chain carries TRBV7-4 and TRBJ2-7, with D perhaps TRBD1 (5 bases). The germline gives CDR1 SGHVT, CDR2 SQSDAQ. CDR3 length: 13 amino acids. V gave up 5 bases and J gave up 6 bases, with 14 bases separating them. The CDR3 region has the DNA TGTGCCAGCAGCCCCGGAGACAGACCCGAGCAGTACTTC. This sequence encodes CASSPGDRPEQYF. The variable domain in full, with the rest retrieved from reference TRBV7-4 and TRBJ2-7, is GAGVSQSPRYKVAKRGRDVALRCDSISGHVTLYWYRQTLGQGSEVLTYSQSDAQRDKSGRPSGRFSAERPERSVSTLKIQRTEQGDSAVYLCASSPGDRPEQYFGPGTRLTVT.

DNA of the CDR3: TGCGCCAGCATGAGGGCTGCACTTGGAACCGGGGAGCTGTTTTTT. Its protein product is CASMRAALGTGELFF. The V call is TRBV5-1, the J call TRBJ2-2; D may be TRBD2 (5 bases). The CDR3 consists of 15 residues. V was pared by 6 bases and J by 5 bases, with 17 bases between. Germline values: CDR1 SGHRS, CDR2 YFSETQ.

The rearrangement links TRBV1 to TRBJ2-6; TRBD1 reflects the table's D call only, with no check against the DNA. TRBV1 is noted as a pseudogene. This CDR3 is 18 amino acids long. CDR3 loop: CTSSISCLSQSRANVLTF. CDR3 nucleotide sequence: TGCACCAGCAGCATTTCGTGTTTGTCACAAAGTCGGGCCAACGTCCTGACTTTC.